The sequence of this TCR beta chain was determined in a study of blood T cells in healthy people across ages. Findings and caveats of the study: Roughly linear declines in TCR beta diversity per million T cells occurred with age.

The authors ran a second PCR of roughly 7 to 11 cycles using a sample-barcoded 5' primer and a J-beta primer mix. Unique molecular identifiers of 12 random nucleotides labeled each cDNA. Each CDR3 protein gets one entry after TCRdb re-called the 5' RACE reads with MiXCR. Among some 1.4 million distinct CDR3 sequences listed, approximately 42% were seen once. This clonotype was counted once. The antigen is undetermined. CDR1 SNHLY and CDR2 FYNNEI come from the germline V gene. This CDR3 has 13 amino acids. Deletions cut 6 bases from V and 5 bases from J, with 13 bases between. The source of this sequence is a woman under 30 in good health. The sequenced sample consisted of blood. The gene calls are TRBV2 and TRBJ1-1; D remains ambiguous. In DNA form, the CDR3 reads TGTGCCAGCAGGGAGGCGGATTGGACTGAAGCTTTCTTT. Amino acid sequence: CASREADWTEAFF.